Listed below are T cell receptor beta chains from one sample, sequenced in a study of T cells in Graves' hyperthyroidism and ophthalmopathy. TCRdb re-derived calls from the multiplex PCR reads in MiXCR, one entry per CDR3 protein. The top ten clones hold roughly 45% of a sample with approximately 510,000 distinct CDR3 sequences, 40% to 50% of them seen once. Sequences were obtained from peripheral blood or thyroid tissue (not recorded which). Receptor source: an adult woman with Graves' disease, either hyperthyroidism or ophthalmopathy (not recorded which). CDR3s include the opening cysteine and the closing phenylalanine or tryptophan. The D gene is left open where the match is weak. Size tells how often a clone was seen (once, few, many) or the class of an expanded clone, and some rows leave it out.

CASSHAGKGSEQYF TGTGCCAGCAGCCACGCCGGGAAAGGGTCCGAGCAGTACTTC 14 NA NA TRBJ2-7 TRBV7-9
CSVPQGGQETQYF TGCAGCGTTCCACAGGGGGGACAAGAGACCCAGTACTTC 13 NA TRBD1 TRBJ2-5 TRBV29-1
CSATRLAGGNEQYF TGCAGTGCTACCCGACTAGCGGGAGGCAACGAGCAGTACTTC 14 NA TRBD2 TRBJ2-7 TRBV20-1
CAGATGELNTEAFF TGTGCCGGGGCGACAGGGGAACTGAACACTGAAGCTTTCTTT 14 once TRBD1 TRBJ1-1 TRBV7-9
CSASGGGGGANVLTF TGCAGTGCTAGTGGGGGAGGTGGCGGGGCCAACGTCCTGACTTTC 15 NA NA TRBJ2-6 TRBV20-1
CASRPRNYEQYF TGTGCCAGCAGACCCAGGAACTACGAGCAGTACTTC 12 NA NA TRBJ2-7 TRBV7-9
CASSHPPMGGYTF TGTGCCAGCAGCCACCCTCCGATGGGAGGCTACACCTTC 13 many NA TRBJ1-2 TRBV7-9
CATSRDTSATNEAFF TGTGCCACCAGCAGAGATACGAGTGCAACTAATGAAGCTTTCTTT 15 NA NA TRBJ1-1 TRBV15
CAISELRDTEAFF TGTGCCATCAGTGAATTAAGGGACACTGAAGCTTTCTTT 13 NA NA TRBJ1-1 TRBV10-3
CASSSGGQLFF TGTGCCAGCAGCTCGGGTGGGCAACTGTTTTTT 11 many NA TRBJ1-4 TRBV7-2
CSASSGSYQETQYF TGCAGTGCTAGTAGTGGGTCGTACCAAGAGACCCAGTACTTC 14 once NA TRBJ2-5 TRBV20-1
CSVGGYAGELFF TGCAGCGTTGGGGGTTATGCCGGGGAGCTGTTTTTT 12 NA NA TRBJ2-2 TRBV29-1
CASSFRWAAETQYF TGTGCCAGCAGTTTTAGGTGGGCCGCAGAGACCCAGTACTTC 14 few NA TRBJ2-5 TRBV28
CASSGTVPDETQYF TGTGCCAGCAGTGGGACAGTACCAGATGAGACCCAGTACTTC 14 many NA TRBJ2-5 TRBV2
CASSYLGLAGGLYNEQFF TGTGCCAGCAGTTACTTGGGACTAGCGGGAGGTCTTTACAATGAGCAGTTCTTC 18 NA TRBD2 TRBJ2-1 TRBV25-1
CSAGGGGYTF TGCAGCGCCGGAGGGGGGGGCTACACCTTC 10 NA NA TRBJ1-2 TRBV29-1
CASSYLIRGPGELFF TGTGCCAGCAGTTACCTCATTCGGGGGCCCGGGGAGCTGTTTTTT 15 NA NA TRBJ2-2 TRBV6-4
CASSQALRSTEAFF TGCGCCAGCAGCCAAGCTTTGAGGAGCACTGAAGCTTTCTTT 14 NA NA TRBJ1-1 TRBV4-1
CATSDSLAAYGYTF TGTGCCACCAGTGATTCACTCGCGGCCTATGGCTACACCTTC 14 many NA TRBJ1-2 TRBV24-1
CASSLGRAQHF TGCGCCAGCAGCTTGGGCAGGGCCCAGCATTTT 11 NA NA TRBJ1-5 TRBV5-1
CASSIGQATETQYF TGTGCCAGCAGCATCGGACAGGCGACGGAGACCCAGTACTTC 14 NA TRBD1 TRBJ2-5 TRBV7-8
CASSIELRGKWSNQPQHF TGTGCCAGTAGTATAGAACTGAGGGGGAAGTGGTCCAATCAGCCCCAGCATTTT 18 many NA TRBJ1-5 TRBV19
CATSRGTGELFF TGTGCCACCAGCAGAGGTACCGGGGAGCTGTTTTTT 12 many NA TRBJ2-2 TRBV15
CASSDPTSAQETQYF TGCGCCAGCAGTGACCCGACTAGCGCCCAAGAGACCCAGTACTTC 15 NA TRBD2 TRBJ2-5 TRBV10-2
CASSLGRAGNTEAFF TGTGCCAGCAGCTTAGGGAGGGCTGGGAACACTGAAGCTTTCTTT 15 NA NA TRBJ1-1 TRBV7-9
CASLLTPDQPQHF TGTGCCAGCCTCCTGACCCCTGATCAGCCCCAGCATTTT 13 few NA TRBJ1-5 TRBV7-2
CSVGVQGWNTGELFF TGCAGCGTTGGGGTGCAGGGGTGGAACACCGGGGAGCTGTTTTTT 15 many NA TRBJ2-2 TRBV29-1
CASSVRGGKYQPQHF TGTGCCAGCAGCGTACGGGGGGGCAAGTATCAGCCCCAGCATTTT 15 NA NA TRBJ1-5 TRBV11-1
CASSLTAGGYEQYF TGTGCCAGCAGTTTAACCGCGGGAGGCTACGAGCAGTACTTC 14 NA TRBD2 TRBJ2-7 TRBV12-3/TRBV12-4
CAINPQHNSPLHF TGTGCCATCAACCCACAGCATAATTCACCCCTCCACTTT 13 few NA TRBJ1-6 TRBV10-3
CASSQRDGYGYTF TGTGCCAGCAGCCAAAGGGACGGGTATGGCTACACCTTC 13 many NA TRBJ1-2 TRBV3-1
CASSPPGQDSYEQYF TGTGCCAGCAGTCCTCCGGGACAGGACAGCTACGAGCAGTACTTC 15 NA TRBD1 TRBJ2-7 TRBV28
CASAIYEQYF TGTGCCAGCGCCATCTACGAGCAGTACTTC 10 NA NA TRBJ2-7 TRBV4-2
CASSSTGQNTEAFF TGTGCCAGCAGCTCTACGGGACAGAACACTGAAGCTTTCTTT 14 many NA TRBJ1-1 TRBV11-2
CASSKQEINQPQHF TGTGCCAGTAGTAAACAGGAGATCAATCAGCCCCAGCATTTT 14 many NA TRBJ1-5 TRBV19
CASSLIGLGNEQFF TGTGCCAGCAGCTTAATCGGACTGGGCAATGAGCAGTTCTTC 14 NA NA TRBJ2-1 TRBV7-3
CASSELLGYAQGADEQYF TGTGCCAGCAGTGAATTGTTAGGATATGCGCAGGGGGCCGACGAGCAGTACTTC 18 many TRBD1 TRBJ2-7 TRBV2
CASSPLGRDRQYF TGTGCCAGCAGCCCACTAGGGAGGGATCGGCAGTACTTC 13 NA TRBD2 TRBJ2-7 TRBV13
CSVEPTGFYGYTF TGCAGCGTTGAACCGACAGGGTTCTATGGCTACACCTTC 13 many TRBD1 TRBJ1-2 TRBV29-1
CASRGTGGIDNQPQHF TGTGCCAGCAGGGGGACAGGTGGCATTGATAATCAGCCCCAGCATTTT 16 NA TRBD1 TRBJ1-5 TRBV6-6
CAISRETGANVLTF TGTGCCATCAGTAGGGAGACTGGGGCCAACGTCCTGACTTTC 14 NA NA TRBJ2-6 TRBV10-3
CASNRQGRVTGELFF TGTGCCAGCAACCGACAGGGCCGGGTCACCGGGGAGCTGTTTTTT 15 many TRBD1 TRBJ2-2 TRBV7-2
CSVERAISRTEAFF TGCAGCGTTGAACGCGCAATTTCCCGTACTGAAGCTTTCTTT 14 NA NA TRBJ1-1 TRBV29-1
CASSPKGGTNEKLFF TGTGCCAGCAGCCCAAAGGGGGGGACTAATGAAAAACTGTTTTTT 15 NA NA TRBJ1-4 TRBV7-3
CASSPGHFEAFF TGTGCCAGCAGTCCGGGACACTTTGAAGCTTTCTTT 12 NA NA TRBJ1-1 TRBV6-5
CASSQDRSQMGLYGYTF TGTGCCAGCAGCCAAGATAGGAGCCAGATGGGACTCTATGGCTACACCTTC 17 NA NA TRBJ1-2 TRBV14
CASRGRARPEAFF TGTGCCAGCAGGGGCAGGGCGAGGCCTGAAGCTTTCTTT 13 many NA TRBJ1-1 TRBV12-3/TRBV12-4
CSARDGGRQEAQYF TGCAGTGCTAGGGACGGAGGACGGCAAGAGGCCCAGTACTTC 14 NA NA TRBJ2-5 TRBV20-1
CASSRTEDGYTF TGTGCCAGCAGCCGGACAGAAGATGGCTACACCTTC 12 few NA TRBJ1-2 TRBV7-2
CASSKEVTSGETQYF TGTGCCAGCAGCAAAGAAGTCACTAGCGGCGAGACCCAGTACTTC 15 NA TRBD2 TRBJ2-5 TRBV7-2
CASSLAIGAGNQPQHF TGTGCCAGCAGCTTAGCGATTGGGGCAGGTAATCAGCCCCAGCATTTT 16 NA NA TRBJ1-5 TRBV7-2
CASSLTPGQVREQYF TGTGCCAGCAGTCTTACCCCGGGACAGGTCCGCGAGCAGTACTTC 15 many TRBD1 TRBJ2-7 TRBV2